The 25 T cell receptor beta chains in this list originate from one sample, sequenced in a study of spatial heterogeneity in lung cancer. TCRdb analysed the 5' RACE reads with MiXCR anew, one entry per CDR3 protein. The repertoire holds tens of thousands of distinct CDR3 sequences, with 7.5% to 9% as singletons. The time point here: sample taken at primary tumor resection. Material for sequencing was whole RNA from tumor, nontumor lung or frozen PBMC, left unsorted. The source was PBMCs, collected at surgery. Source of these receptors: a female donor with early-stage non-small cell lung cancer.

The J gene is TRBJ2-3, the V gene TRBV6-5; D may be TRBD2 (7 bases). The CDR3 is 15 residues long. Trimming cost V 5 bases and J 3 bases, with 15 bases left between them. Germline loops: CDR1 MNHEY, CDR2 SVGAGI. CDR3 protein: CASSTPGGGTDTQYF. CDR3 nucleotide sequence: TGTGCCAGCAGTACCCCGGGGGGCGGTACAGATACGCAGTATTTT.

This clonotype occurred many times. The genes are TRBV6-1 and TRBJ1-3, with D uncertain. Trimming shortened V by 1 base and J by 1 base, and 8 bases separated the two germline ends. Germline CDR1 MNHNS, CDR2 SASEGT. The CDR3 loop spans 15 amino acids. The CDR3 sequence: CASSEDRFSGNTIYF. Written as DNA, the CDR3 is TGTGCCAGCAGTGAAGACCGCTTTTCTGGAAACACCATATATTTT.

The chain links TRBV3-1 to TRBJ2-6, with D uncertain. The CDR3 extends over 15 amino acids. The ends were cut back, 0 bases at V and 4 bases at J, with 7 bases in the middle. The V gene's germline CDR1 is LGHDT and CDR2 YNNKEL (reference sequence). CDR3 coding DNA: TGTGCCAGCAGCCAAGATATATCCGGGGCCAACGTCCTGACTTTC. It specifies CASSQDISGANVLTF.

This clonotype showed up just a few times. The J gene is TRBJ2-1, the V gene TRBV5-5; D perhaps matches TRBD2 (6 bases). Germline CDR1 reads SGHKS; CDR2 reads YYEKEE (reference sequence). The CDR3 covers 15 residues. V lost 2 bases, J lost 0 bases, and 9 bases lay in between. CDR3 bases: TGTGCCAGCAGCTTTGGCGGGAACTCCTACAATGAGCAGTTCTTC. Protein sequence: CASSFGGNSYNEQFF.

This clonotype was detected ten times or more. The rearrangement uses TRBV7-3 and TRBJ1-4; 9 bases map to TRBD1. With 5 bases clipped from V and 8 bases from J, the junction kept 9 bases outside the gene matches. CDR3 length: 15 residues. The germline gives CDR1 SGHTA, CDR2 FQGTGA. For the CDR3, the DNA is TGTGCCAGCAGCCCGGGGGGACAGGGTCGCGAAAAACTGTTTTTT. Amino acid sequence: CASSPGGQGREKLFF. Full variable domain (remainder filled in from reference TRBV7-3 and TRBJ1-4): GAGVSQTPSNKVTEKGKYVELRCDPISGHTALYWYRQSLGQGPEFLIYFQGTGAADDSGLPNDRFFAVRPEGSVSTLKIQRTERGDSAVYLCASSPGGQGREKLFFGSGTQLSVL.

Comments on this clonotype: A much larger clonotype is one base distant, so this may be a read error. The rearrangement uses TRBV11-3 and TRBJ2-1, with D possibly called TRBD1 or TRBD2 (5 bases each). This CDR3 contains 13 residues. CDR1 is SGHNT, CDR2 YENEEA, per germline. The chain's CDR3 is CVSSLDRGDEQFF. The DNA of the CDR3 is TGTGTCAGCAGCTTAGATCGAGGGGATGAGCAGTTCTTC.

The chain recombines TRBV7-3 with TRBJ1-1; no reliable D call. Germline lookup yields CDR1 SGHTA and CDR2 FQGTGA. V gave up 4 bases and J gave up 6 bases, with 12 bases separating them. The CDR3 has 13 residues. CDR3 coding DNA: TGTGCCAGCAGCTCTAGCTCGGGCGCTGAAGCTTTCTTT. Its translation is CASSSSSGAEAFF.

This clonotype was seen a single time. The junction and the germline gene differ at one end; a read error may be behind it. V and J are TRBV12-3 or TRBV12-4 and TRBJ1-2, with D possibly matching TRBD1 (5 bases). The CDR3 contains 11 residues. The CDR3 DNA sequence: TGTGCCAGCCTCGCTAGGGGAGGCTTCACCTTC. Translated: CASLARGGFTF.

On this clonotype: Mismatch with germline at one junction end may stem from a read error. The rearrangement links TRBV9 to TRBJ1-1, with D hard to call. This CDR3 contains 10 residues. The germline V gene has CDR1 SGDLS and CDR2 YYNGEE. CDR3 nucleotides: TGTGCCAGCAACTCGGCGCCGTCAACTTTT. Protein product: CASNSAPSTF.

At least ten counts were recorded for this clonotype. The genes are TRBV24-1 and TRBJ2-5; 7 bases fit TRBD1. The CDR3 contains 15 residues. Germline V CDR1 and CDR2: KGHDR, SFDVKD. Losses at the gene ends were 3 bases for V and 0 bases for J; bases not matched to a gene: 3. In nucleotides, the CDR3 is TGTGCCACCAGTGATCGGACAGGTTACCAAGAGACCCAGTACTTC. Protein product: CATSDRTGYQETQYF.

This clonotype was seen a few times. This chain links TRBV2 with TRBJ2-5; D remains unclear. Looked up from germline, CDR1 is SNHLY and CDR2 is FYNNEI. The V end was cut by 3 bases, the J end by 7 bases, with 18 bases between. The CDR3 is 15 amino acids. CDR3 in amino acids: CASSDWRLSLGTQYF. CDR3 DNA sequence: TGTGCCAGCAGTGATTGGCGGCTGTCGCTTGGGACCCAGTACTTC.

Only a few counts were recorded for this clonotype. This sequence joins TRBV7-9 and TRBJ2-1, with D perhaps TRBD1 (6 bases). The CDR3 covers 16 residues. V gave up 5 bases and J gave up 0 bases, with 14 bases separating them. Germline V CDR1 and CDR2: SEHNR, FQNEAQ (reference sequence). CDR3 sequence reads: CASSRAGATSYNEQFF. The DNA of the CDR3 is TGTGCCAGCAGCCGGGCAGGGGCGACCTCCTACAATGAGCAGTTCTTC.

This chain joins TRBV18 and TRBJ1-5, with 7 bases aligning to TRBD1. Germline CDR1 KGHSH, CDR2 LQKENI. The V gene end was trimmed by 2 bases and the J gene end by 4 bases; junction bases not matched to a gene: 2. The CDR3 loop spans 14 amino acids. In nucleotides, the CDR3 is TGTGCCAGCTCACCAGGACAGGCGAATCAGCCCCAGCATTTT. Translation: CASSPGQANQPQHF.

This clonotype is termed medium-sized. The chain links TRBV7-2 to TRBJ2-7; 8 bases map to TRBD1. The V segment lost 5 bases and the J segment 4 bases; nucleotides outside the gene matches: 4. CDR1 and CDR2 from the germline V gene are SGHTA and FQGNSA. The CDR3 has 13 residues. This CDR3 is CASSPGGGYEQYF. DNA of the CDR3: TGTGCCAGCAGCCCAGGGGGCGGGTACGAGCAGTACTTC.

At least ten counts were recorded for this clonotype. This sequence joins TRBV7-8 and TRBJ2-7; D is possibly TRBD1 (6 bases). The CDR3 has 14 amino acids. Per the germline V gene, CDR1 is SGHVS and CDR2 is FQNEAQ. V was shortened by 5 bases and J by 4 bases, with 15 bases between the two germline ends. CDR3 sequence (DNA): TGTGCCAGCAGCCCCTACAGGGTAGGGTACGAGCAGTACTTC. The encoded protein is CASSPYRVGYEQYF.

The chain recombines TRBV7-3 with TRBJ2-1; perhaps TRBD1 as D (5 bases). The CDR3 consists of 15 residues. V was cut by 2 bases and J by 6 bases, with 14 bases left in between. The germline CDR1 and CDR2 sequences are SGHTA and FQGTGA. The CDR3 DNA is TGTGCCAGCAGCTTAGCAGGGTACTCCGCCAATGAGCAGTTCTTC. The encoded protein is CASSLAGYSANEQFF.

This clonotype was seen a handful of times. This chain joins TRBV7-3 and TRBJ1-1, with D perhaps matching TRBD1 (5 bases). CDR1 and CDR2 (germline): SGHTA, FQGTGA. V lost 8 bases and J lost 0, with 13 bases in between. This CDR3 comprises 14 residues. This chain's CDR3 is CASGQGPMNTEAFF. As DNA, the CDR3 is TGTGCCAGCGGTCAGGGACCCATGAACACTGAAGCTTTCTTT.

This clonotype was detected many times. The chain employs TRBV28 and TRBJ1-1; no clear D. Trimming left V 4 bases short and J 4 bases short, with 16 bases between. Per germline, CDR1 MDHEN and CDR2 SYDVKM. The CDR3 has 15 residues. Here the CDR3 reads CASSSMGDLGTEAFF. The DNA for the CDR3 is TGTGCCAGCAGTTCCATGGGAGATTTAGGCACTGAAGCTTTCTTT.

By share, this clonotype counts as medium-sized. The chain couples TRBV28 to TRBJ2-2, with D possibly TRBD2 on 5 matching bases. V gave up 3 bases and J gave up 4 bases, with 15 bases separating them. The germline V gene has CDR1 MDHEN and CDR2 SYDVKM. The length of the CDR3 is 16 residues. The DNA for the CDR3 is TGTGCCAGCAGTTTCCCCGAGGGCCTTGTCACCGGGGAGCTGTTTTTT. This codes for CASSFPEGLVTGELFF.

This clonotype occurred many times. V is TRBV20-1 and J is TRBJ2-3; D uncertain. CDR1 is DFQATT and CDR2 is SNEGSKA in the germline V gene (reference sequence). Trimming took 3 bases from V and 5 from J, leaving 6 bases between them. This CDR3 spans 11 amino acids. CDR3 DNA sequence: TGCAGTGCTAGCGAGGAAGATACGCAGTATTTT. Amino acid sequence: CSASEEDTQYF.

This clonotype has a count of ten or more. The chain joins TRBV7-6 to TRBJ2-7; 7 bases line up with TRBD2. The CDR3 is made up of 13 amino acids. Losses at the gene ends were 5 bases for V and 2 bases for J; bases not matched to a gene: 3. Germline V gene lookup returns CDR1 SGHVS and CDR2 FNYEAQ. The CDR3 DNA sequence: TGTGCCAGCAGCCCTGGGGGGGCCTACGAGCAGTACTTC. It codes for CASSPGGAYEQYF. Complete variable domain (other parts from reference TRBV7-6 and TRBJ2-7): GAGVSQSPRYKVTKRGQDVALRCDPISGHVSLYWYRQALGQGPEFLTYFNYEAQQDKSGLPNDRFSAERPEGSISTLTIQRTEQRDSAMYRCASSPGGAYEQYFGPGTRLTVT.

The V and J genes are TRBV4-2 and TRBJ1-6; no clear D. Germline lookup yields CDR1 LGHNA and CDR2 YNFKEQ. The CDR3 contains 11 residues. The germline V and J ends were trimmed by 3 bases and 13 bases, with 7 bases remaining between them. The CDR3: CASSQEGPLHF. CDR3 DNA: TGTGCCAGCAGCCAGGAGGGCCCCCTCCACTTT.

The rearrangement joins TRBV5-6 to TRBJ2-3, with TRBD2 identical over 8 bases. Germline V gene lookup returns CDR1 SGHDT and CDR2 YYEEEE. V dropped 4 bases and J dropped 1; count of bases not matched to a gene: 20. This CDR3 comprises 20 residues. In DNA, the CDR3 is TGTGCCAGCAGCAACGCTCGCCGTAGGGGGGGGACTAGGGGCACAGATACGCAGTATTTT. Translated: CASSNARRRGGTRGTDTQYF.

This clonotype appeared a few times. The V call is TRBV9, the J call TRBJ2-2; 10 bases line up with TRBD1. The ends lost 1 base at V and 0 bases at J; junction bases unmatched: 9. The CDR3 is 19 amino acids. Germline assignment: CDR1 SGDLS and CDR2 YYNGEE. The CDR3 protein is CASSVSLWTGGSNTGELFF. The CDR3 DNA follows: TGTGCCAGCAGCGTAAGCCTTTGGACAGGGGGATCGAACACCGGGGAGCTGTTTTTT.

In its sample, this clonotype was seen many times. The chain carries TRBV27 and TRBJ2-7; 8 positions agree with TRBD1. The ends lost 5 bases at V and 2 bases at J; junction bases unmatched: 5. The CDR3 loop spans 14 amino acids. Germline CDR1 MNHEY, CDR2 SMNVEV (reference sequence). Here the CDR3 DNA reads TGTGCCAGCAGTCCGCGGGACAGGCCCTACGAGCAGTACGTC. It codes for CASSPRDRPYEQYV.